This T cell receptor (beta chain) was sequenced for a study of cytotoxic CD8 clonotypes in ibrutinib-treated CLL. Germline trimming cut 8 bases from V and 3 bases from J; bases unmatched to any gene: 9. Germline V gene sequence: CDR1 ENHRY, CDR2 SYGVKD. CDR3 length: 14 amino acids. Assay: immunoSEQ multiplex PCR; the TCRdb copy retains only in-frame clones and omits some. The table lists 110,000 to 150,000 clones, 75% to 80% of them singletons. Here the sequenced sample was PBMCs, taken after 24 months of ibrutinib treatment. V gene TRBV10-3 combines with J gene TRBJ1-1; 7 nucleotides agree with TRBD1. This clonotype originated in a human donor with chronic lymphocytic leukemia. The CDR3 protein is CAISRQGSDTEAFF. CDR3 DNA: TGTGCCATCTCCCGACAGGGTTCTGACACTGAAGCTTTCTTT.